Listed here are 9 T cell receptor beta chains from one sample, sequenced in a study of T cell repertoires in cytomegalovirus infection. These receptors have no known antigen. TCRdb reprocessed the reads with MiXCR, giving one entry per CDR3 protein. In the table there are some 940,000 distinct CDR3 sequences, less than 35% of which are singletons. Sequenced here: cultured CD8+ T cells from PBMCs, sampled from culture after CMV antigen stimulation. These receptors were obtained from a human donor in good health (CMV status not recorded). Some clones in this sample may be carry-over from other donors' samples.

About this clonotype itself: The junction and the germline gene differ at one end; a read error may be behind it. This sequence joins TRBV13 and TRBJ2-2; 7 nucleotides align to TRBD1. Germline V lookup: CDR1 PRHDT, CDR2 FYEKMQ (reference sequence). This CDR3 is built from 16 residues. CDR3 bases: TGTGCCAGCAGGTTCCCCGGGACAGCAAACACCGGGGAGCTGTCTTTT. Translated: CASRFPGTANTGELSF.

This clonotype was counted between two and nine times. The CDR3 region is CASSDGLAGGLGETQYF. The DNA of the CDR3 is TGTGCCAGCAGCGATGGACTAGCGGGGGGGCTGGGAGAGACCCAGTACTTC. The rearrangement joins TRBV4-2 to TRBJ2-5; TRBD2 aligns across 15 bases. The CDR3 length is 17 residues. Germline V gives CDR1 LGHNA, CDR2 YNFKEQ. J lost 4 bases, V lost 5 bases, and 8 bases had no gene match.

The V and J genes are TRBV7-9 and TRBJ1-1; 7 nucleotides line up with TRBD1. V dropped 6 bases and J dropped 2; count of bases not matched to a gene: 21. CDR1 SEHNR and CDR2 FQNEAQ come from the germline V gene (reference sequence). CDR3 size: 19 residues. CDR3 residues: CASRSLIRGLAGTNTEAFF. The DNA for the CDR3 is TGTGCCAGCAGATCCCTAATCAGGGGGTTGGCTGGAACTAACACTGAAGCTTTCTTT.

This clonotype was recorded a few times. The gene calls are TRBV9 and TRBJ2-3; D unclear. This CDR3 is built from 15 residues. V dropped 4 bases and J dropped 4 bases, with 16 bases sitting between them. In germline, CDR1 is SGDLS, CDR2 YYNGEE. CDR3 DNA: TGTGCCAGCAGCTCCCGTGACTCAGCGCCAGATACGCAGTATTTT. Translation gives CASSSRDSAPDTQYF.

This clonotype has more than one count but fewer than ten. This sequence joins TRBV28 and TRBJ1-5; D unclear. Trimming took 5 bases from V and 0 from J, leaving 11 bases between them. The CDR3 has 15 residues. The V gene's germline CDR1 is MDHEN and CDR2 SYDVKM. CDR3 residues: CASSPTSISNQPQHF. The CDR3 DNA sequence: TGTGCCAGCAGTCCTACGAGTATTAGCAATCAGCCCCAGCATTTT. The whole variable domain, remainder taken from reference TRBV28 and TRBJ1-5, is DVKVTQSSRYLVKRTGEKVFLECVQDMDHENMFWYRQDPGLGLRLIYFSYDVKMKEKGDIPEGYSVSREKKERFSLILESASTNQTSMYLCASSPTSISNQPQHFGDGTRLSIL.

V gene TRBV12-3 or TRBV12-4 combines with J gene TRBJ1-3; possible D gene TRBD1, 5 bases. The CDR3 is made up of 15 amino acids. V was cut by 5 bases and J by 0 bases, with 11 bases left in between. The CDR3 protein is CASSGGPVSGNTIYF. The CDR3 region has the DNA TGTGCCAGCAGTGGGGGACCAGTCTCTGGAAACACCATATATTTT.

In this sample, this clonotype turned up many times. The rearrangement uses TRBV7-2 and TRBJ2-6; D not resolved. Germline lookup yields CDR1 SGHTA and CDR2 FQGNSA. This CDR3 is built from 15 residues. Trimming left V 6 bases short and J 1 base short, with 10 bases between. CDR3 loop: CASSLGFSGANVLTF. For the CDR3, the DNA is TGTGCCAGCAGTTTGGGTTTTTCTGGGGCCAACGTCCTGACTTTC.

Many counts were recorded for this clonotype. This rearrangement joins TRBV6-2 or TRBV6-3 to TRBJ2-1; 7 bases match TRBD2. From germline, CDR1 is MNHEY and CDR2 SVGEGT. The V and J ends lost 2 bases and 8 bases, in that order; junction bases with no gene match: 3. The CDR3 runs 13 residues. Here the CDR3 DNA reads TGTGCCAGCAGTTACCGGACTAGGGATGAGCAGTTCTTC. Amino acids: CASSYRTRDEQFF.

This clonotype was counted a few times. CDR3 nucleotide sequence: TGTGCCAGCAGCGAAGACCGGGACAGGATCTATGGCTACACCTTC. Residues: CASSEDRDRIYGYTF. The chain has TRBV5-6 and TRBJ1-2; 8 nucleotides agree with TRBD1. After removal of 4 bases from V and 4 bases from J, the junction contained 9 bases not matched to a gene. The CDR3 consists of 15 residues. Germline lookup yields CDR1 SGHDT and CDR2 YYEEEE.